Here is one T cell receptor (beta chain) with its context. The antigen it recognizes is unknown. Nothing much larger sits one base from this clone, and base qualities are not available. V drops 4 bases and J drops 4 bases, leaving 8 bases in between. Via the germline V gene, CDR1 is SNHLY and CDR2 FYNNEI. Measured from the cysteine to the phenylalanine, the CDR3 is 13 residues long. The CDR3 DNA has 39 bases and is translated from base 1. This record belongs to a study of blood T cell repertoires in COVID-19 (TCRdb year 2020). General notes on the study: Samples covering the acute and convalescent phases of COVID-19 were provided by collaborators in the United States, Italy and Spain. The prospective study material was composed of cDNA or gDNA derived from T cells, B-cell-depleted T cells, or PBMCs. Subjects who had been exposed to COVID-19, were actively infected with it, or had recovered from it provided the deeply sampled blood TCRbeta repertoires that made up the dataset. A freely available public database, intended as a resource for researchers studying the immune response to SARS-CoV-2, is where the repertoires were released. Samples were obtained from the ongoing ImmuneRACE study (first 160 participants) and from about 1,300 subjects provided by 6 global collaborators. The sample metadata nearly always contained a de-identified subject ID, COVID-19 status, age in years and sex. Where available, HLA class I and class II types were taken from metadata supplied by the sample provider and were not determined by assay-based typing. Broad study findings and their caveats: How much clinical and demographic metadata was included differed by source and by participant, and the metadata was provided uncurated.

TCRbeta CDR3 regions were amplified from genomic DNA by means of the immunoSEQ Assay, a bias-controlled multiplex PCR. On the authors' methods: Within the assay, amplification of reference gene primers was used to estimate how many nucleated cells each sample contained. Sequence reads were collapsed and filtered to measure the absolute abundance of every unique TCRbeta CDR3 rearrangement. For each sample, productive Simpson clonality was calculated by taking the square root of Simpson's diversity index across productive rearrangements. TCRdb took this table from immuneACCESS and kept in-frame rearrangements with V and J called. Such tables lack part of the clones; where checked against another copy, unresolved V genes explain under half of the gap, and the rest is unexplained. That table furnishes V, J and clone size, whereas the DNA furnished D and trimming. This sample holds about 68,000 clones; 84% were observed only once. The ten largest clones capture 7.5% to 9% of the sample.

Each collaborating institution followed its own protocols to collect whole blood in K2EDTA tubes. For TCRbeta analysis, collaborator samples were shipped as frozen whole blood, as isolated PBMCs, or as DNA extracted from either sample type. Sequencing used peripheral blood. The sequence links TRBV2 to TRBJ1-5, with the identity of the D gene unclear. The sequence derives from a man over 45 with active COVID-19. The DNA is TGTGCCAGCAGTGTTTCTGTAAATCAGCCCCAGCATTTT. It translates to CASSVSVNQPQHF.